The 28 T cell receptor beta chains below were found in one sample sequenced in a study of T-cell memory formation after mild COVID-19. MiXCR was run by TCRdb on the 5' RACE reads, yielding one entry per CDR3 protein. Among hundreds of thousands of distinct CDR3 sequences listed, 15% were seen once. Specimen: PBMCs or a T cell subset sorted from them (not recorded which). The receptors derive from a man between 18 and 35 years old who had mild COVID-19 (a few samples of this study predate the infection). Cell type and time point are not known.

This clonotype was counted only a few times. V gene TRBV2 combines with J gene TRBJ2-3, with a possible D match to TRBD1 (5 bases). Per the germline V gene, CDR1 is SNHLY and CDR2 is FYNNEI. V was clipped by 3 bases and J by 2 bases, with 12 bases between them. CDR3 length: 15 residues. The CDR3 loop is CASSETEYHTDTQYF. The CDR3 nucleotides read TGTGCCAGCAGTGAGACAGAATATCACACAGATACGCAGTATTTT.

For the CDR3, the DNA is TGCGCCAGCAGCCCGACGGCAGGGGTGGCTTTCTTT. As protein: CASSPTAGVAFF. The chain recombines TRBV5-1 with TRBJ1-1; TRBD1 is a possible D gene (6 bases). This CDR3 has 12 amino acids. Deletions cut 4 bases from V and 11 bases from J, with 15 bases between. In germline, CDR1 is SGHRS, CDR2 YFSETQ.

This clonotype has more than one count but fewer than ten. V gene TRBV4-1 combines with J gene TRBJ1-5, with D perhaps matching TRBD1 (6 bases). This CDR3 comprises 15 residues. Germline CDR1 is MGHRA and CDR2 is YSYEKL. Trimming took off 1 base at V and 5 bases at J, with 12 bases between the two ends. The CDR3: CASSQAQGGHQPQHF. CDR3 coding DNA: TGCGCCAGCAGCCAAGCACAGGGAGGACATCAGCCCCAGCATTTT.

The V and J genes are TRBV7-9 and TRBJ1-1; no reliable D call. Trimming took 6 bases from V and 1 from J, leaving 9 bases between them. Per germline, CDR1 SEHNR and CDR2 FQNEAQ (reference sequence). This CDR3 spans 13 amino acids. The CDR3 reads CASSWLPNTEAFF. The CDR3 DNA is TGTGCCAGCAGTTGGTTACCGAACACTGAAGCTTTCTTT.

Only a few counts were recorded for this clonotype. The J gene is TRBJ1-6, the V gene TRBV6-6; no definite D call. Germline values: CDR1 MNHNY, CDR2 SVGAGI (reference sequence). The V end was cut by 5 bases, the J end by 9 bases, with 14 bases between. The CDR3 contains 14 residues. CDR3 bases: TGTGCCAGCAGTGACTGGGGTCCCGGTTCACCCCTCCACTTT. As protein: CASSDWGPGSPLHF.

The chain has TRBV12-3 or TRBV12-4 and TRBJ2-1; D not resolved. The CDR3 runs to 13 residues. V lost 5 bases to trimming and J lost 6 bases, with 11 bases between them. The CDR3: CASSLILSNEQFF. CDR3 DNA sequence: TGTGCCAGCAGTCTTATACTCAGCAATGAGCAGTTCTTC.

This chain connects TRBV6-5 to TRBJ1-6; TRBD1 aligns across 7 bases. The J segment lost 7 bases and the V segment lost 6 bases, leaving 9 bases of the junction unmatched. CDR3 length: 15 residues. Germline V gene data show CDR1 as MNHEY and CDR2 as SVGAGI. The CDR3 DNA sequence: TGTGCCAGCAGCCCCGGGACAGCAAGAAATTCACCCCTCCACTTT. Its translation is CASSPGTARNSPLHF.

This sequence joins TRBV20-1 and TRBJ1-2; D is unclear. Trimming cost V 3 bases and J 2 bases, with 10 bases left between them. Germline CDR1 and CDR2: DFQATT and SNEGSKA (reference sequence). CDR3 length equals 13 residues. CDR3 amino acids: CSASFQTNYGYTF. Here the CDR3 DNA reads TGCAGTGCTAGTTTTCAGACCAACTATGGCTACACCTTC.

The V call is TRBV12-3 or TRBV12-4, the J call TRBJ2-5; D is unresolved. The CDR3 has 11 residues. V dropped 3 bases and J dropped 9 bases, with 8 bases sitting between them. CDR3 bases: TGTGCCAGCAGTTTCCGCGCGGCCCAGTACTTC. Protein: CASSFRAAQYF.

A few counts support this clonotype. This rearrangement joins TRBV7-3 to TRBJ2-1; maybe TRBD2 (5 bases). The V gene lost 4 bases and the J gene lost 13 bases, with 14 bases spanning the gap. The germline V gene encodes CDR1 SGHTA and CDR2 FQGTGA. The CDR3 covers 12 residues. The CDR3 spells CASSSQFGDQFF. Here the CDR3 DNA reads TGTGCCAGCAGCTCTCAATTCGGGGATCAGTTCTTC.

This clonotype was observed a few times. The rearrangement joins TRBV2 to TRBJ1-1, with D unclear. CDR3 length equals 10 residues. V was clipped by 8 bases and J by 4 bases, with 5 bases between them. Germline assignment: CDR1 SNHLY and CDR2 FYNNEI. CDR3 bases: TGTGCCAGCGCGGGCACTGAAGCTTTCTTT. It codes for CASAGTEAFF.

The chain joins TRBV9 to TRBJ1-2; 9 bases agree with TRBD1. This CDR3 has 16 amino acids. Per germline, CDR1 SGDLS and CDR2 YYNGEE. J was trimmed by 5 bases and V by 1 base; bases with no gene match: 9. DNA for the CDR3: TGTGCCAGCAGCGTAAATGGACAGGGGCGGGGATATGGCTACACCTTC. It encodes CASSVNGQGRGYGYTF. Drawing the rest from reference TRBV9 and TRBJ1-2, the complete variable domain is DSGVTQTPKHLITATGQRVTLRCSPRSGDLSVYWYQQSLDQGLQFLIQYYNGEERAKGNILERFSAQQFPDLHSELNLSSLELGDSALYFCASSVNGQGRGYGYTFGSGTRLTVV.

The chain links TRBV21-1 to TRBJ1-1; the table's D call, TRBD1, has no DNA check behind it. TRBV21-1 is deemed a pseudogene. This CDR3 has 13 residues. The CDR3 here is CASSRGRRTEAFF. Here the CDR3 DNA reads TGTGCCAGCAGCAGGGGGCGTCGGACTGAAGCTTTCTTT.

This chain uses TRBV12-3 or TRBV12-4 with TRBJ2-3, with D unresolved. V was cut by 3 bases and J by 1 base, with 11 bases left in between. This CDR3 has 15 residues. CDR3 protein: CASSFGNEGTDTQYF. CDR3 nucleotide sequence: TGTGCCAGCAGTTTCGGAAATGAAGGCACAGATACGCAGTATTTT.

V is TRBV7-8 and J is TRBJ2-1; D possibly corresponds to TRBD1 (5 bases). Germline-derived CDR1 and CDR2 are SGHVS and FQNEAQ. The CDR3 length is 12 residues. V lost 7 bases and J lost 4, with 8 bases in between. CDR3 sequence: CASTDSYNEQFF. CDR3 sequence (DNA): TGTGCCAGCACCGACAGTTACAATGAGCAGTTCTTC.

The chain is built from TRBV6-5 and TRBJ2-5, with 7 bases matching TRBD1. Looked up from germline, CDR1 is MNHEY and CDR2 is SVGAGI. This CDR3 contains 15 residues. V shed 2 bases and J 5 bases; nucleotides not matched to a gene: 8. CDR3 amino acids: CASSYGRLQGETQYF. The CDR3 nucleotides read TGTGCCAGCAGTTACGGCAGATTACAGGGGGAGACCCAGTACTTC.

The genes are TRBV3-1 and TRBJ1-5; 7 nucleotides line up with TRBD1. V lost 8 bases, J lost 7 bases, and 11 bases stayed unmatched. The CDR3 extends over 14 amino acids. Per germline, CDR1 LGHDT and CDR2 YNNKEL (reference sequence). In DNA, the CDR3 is TGTGCCAGCCCTCAGGGGGGGGTGGTGCAGCCCCAGCATTTT. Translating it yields CASPQGGVVQPQHF.

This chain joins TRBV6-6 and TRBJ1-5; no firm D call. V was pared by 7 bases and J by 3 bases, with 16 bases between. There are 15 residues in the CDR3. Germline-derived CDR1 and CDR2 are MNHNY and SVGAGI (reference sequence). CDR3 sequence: CASTPAGYYNQPQHF. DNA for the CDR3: TGTGCCAGCACCCCGGCGGGGTATTACAATCAGCCCCAGCATTTT.

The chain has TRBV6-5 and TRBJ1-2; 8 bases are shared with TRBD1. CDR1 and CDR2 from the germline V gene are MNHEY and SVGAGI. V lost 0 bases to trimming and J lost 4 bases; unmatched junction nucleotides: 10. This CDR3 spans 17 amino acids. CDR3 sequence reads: CASSYSGARGRVYGYTF. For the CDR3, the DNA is TGTGCCAGCAGTTACTCGGGGGCCAGGGGGCGCGTCTATGGCTACACCTTC.

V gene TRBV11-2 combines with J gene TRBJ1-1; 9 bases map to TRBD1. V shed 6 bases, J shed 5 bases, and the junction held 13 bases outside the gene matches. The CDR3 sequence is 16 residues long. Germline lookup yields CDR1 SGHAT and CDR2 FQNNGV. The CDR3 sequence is CASRLGQGYWGTEAFF. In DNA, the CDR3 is TGTGCCAGCAGGCTCGGACAGGGGTATTGGGGGACTGAAGCTTTCTTT.

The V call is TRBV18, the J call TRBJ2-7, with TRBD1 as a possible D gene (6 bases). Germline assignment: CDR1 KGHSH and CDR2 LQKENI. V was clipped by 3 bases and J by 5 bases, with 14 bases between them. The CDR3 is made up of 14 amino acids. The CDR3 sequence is CASSPDSWVDEQYF. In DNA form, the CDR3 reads TGTGCCAGCTCACCGGACAGTTGGGTCGACGAGCAGTACTTC.

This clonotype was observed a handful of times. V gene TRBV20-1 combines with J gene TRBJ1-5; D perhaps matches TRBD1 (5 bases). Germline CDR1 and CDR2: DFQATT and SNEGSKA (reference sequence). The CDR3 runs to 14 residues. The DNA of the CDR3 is TGCAGCGCGCCCCAATCGGGGGGCAATCAGCCCCAGCATTTT. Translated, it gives CSAPQSGGNQPQHF.

The DNA of the CDR3 is TGTGCCAGCAGCCACGGGTCCTCCTATCAGCCCCAGCATTTT. It yields the protein CASSHGSSYQPQHF. The J gene is TRBJ1-5, the V gene TRBV7-2; no definite D call. V dropped 5 bases and J dropped 5 bases, with 13 bases sitting between them. Looked up from germline, CDR1 is SGHTA and CDR2 is FQGNSA. This CDR3 has 14 amino acids.

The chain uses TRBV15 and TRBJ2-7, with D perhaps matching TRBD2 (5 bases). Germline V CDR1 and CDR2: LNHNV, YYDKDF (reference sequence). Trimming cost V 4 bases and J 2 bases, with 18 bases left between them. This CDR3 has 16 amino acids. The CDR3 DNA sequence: TGTGCCACCAGCACCAACGTTCGAGGGCCCACCTACGAGCAGTACGTC. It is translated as CATSTNVRGPTYEQYV.

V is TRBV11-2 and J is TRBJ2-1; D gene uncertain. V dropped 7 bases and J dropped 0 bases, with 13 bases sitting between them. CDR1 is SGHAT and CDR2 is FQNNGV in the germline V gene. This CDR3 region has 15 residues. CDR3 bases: TGTGCCAGCAACATCGCACGGTCCTCCTACAATGAGCAGTTCTTC. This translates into CASNIARSSYNEQFF.

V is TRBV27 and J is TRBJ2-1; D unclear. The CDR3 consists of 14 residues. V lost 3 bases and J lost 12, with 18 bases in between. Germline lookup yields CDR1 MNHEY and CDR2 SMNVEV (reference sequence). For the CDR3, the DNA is TGTGCCAGCAGTTTGGCGGACGATCGCACCTTGCAGTTCTTC. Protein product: CASSLADDRTLQFF.

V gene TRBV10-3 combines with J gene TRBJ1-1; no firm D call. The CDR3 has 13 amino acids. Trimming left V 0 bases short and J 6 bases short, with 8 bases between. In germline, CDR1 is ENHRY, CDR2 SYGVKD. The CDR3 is CAISESEQAEAFF. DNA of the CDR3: TGTGCCATCAGTGAGTCGGAGCAGGCTGAAGCTTTCTTT.

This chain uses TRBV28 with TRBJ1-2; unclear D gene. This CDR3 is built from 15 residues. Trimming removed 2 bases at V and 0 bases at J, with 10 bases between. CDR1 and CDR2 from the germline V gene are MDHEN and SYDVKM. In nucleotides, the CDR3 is TGTGCCAGCAGTTTAAACCGGGCCCCTAACTATGGCTACACCTTC. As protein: CASSLNRAPNYGYTF.